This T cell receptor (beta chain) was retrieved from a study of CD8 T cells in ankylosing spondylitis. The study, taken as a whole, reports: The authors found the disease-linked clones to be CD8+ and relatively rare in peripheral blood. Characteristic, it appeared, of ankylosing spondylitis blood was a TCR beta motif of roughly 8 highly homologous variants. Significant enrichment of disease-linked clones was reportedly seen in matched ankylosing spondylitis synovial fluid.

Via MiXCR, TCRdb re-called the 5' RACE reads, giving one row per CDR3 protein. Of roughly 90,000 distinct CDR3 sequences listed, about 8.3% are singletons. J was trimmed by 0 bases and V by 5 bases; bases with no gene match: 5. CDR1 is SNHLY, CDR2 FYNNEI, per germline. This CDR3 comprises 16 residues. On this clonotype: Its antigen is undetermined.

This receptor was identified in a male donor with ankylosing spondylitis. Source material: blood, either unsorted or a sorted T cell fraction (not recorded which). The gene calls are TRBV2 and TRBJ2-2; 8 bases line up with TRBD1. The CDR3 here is CASSLWTGTNTGELFF. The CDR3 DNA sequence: TGTGCCAGCAGTTTATGGACAGGGACGAACACCGGGGAGCTGTTTTTT.